One and the same sample provided the 29 T cell receptor beta chains below, sequenced in a study of cytomegalovirus exposure and HLA in healthy donors. PCR used 60 Vbeta primers and 13 Jbeta primers. This table comes from immunoSEQ multiplex PCR, and its TCRdb copy is limited to in-frame clones, with some not included. This repertoire shows 150,000 to 200,000 clones, 70% to 90% found once; its top ten account for roughly 1.9%. Sequenced input: PBMCs. Receptors were obtained from a woman aged 18-29 years in good health and CMV-seronegative.

V and J are TRBV30 and TRBJ2-5; 9 bases are shared with TRBD2. V dropped 3 bases and J dropped 5; count of bases not matched to a gene: 10. The CDR3 totals 15 residues. Germline V gene lookup returns CDR1 GTSNPN and CDR2 SVGIG (reference sequence). The CDR3 coding sequence is TGTGCCTGGAGGCGGCGGGCGGGAGGGCCGGAGACCCAGTACTTC. Residues: CAWRRRAGGPETQYF. Full variable domain (outside the CDR3, taken from reference TRBV30 and TRBJ2-5): SQTIHQWPATLVQPVGSPLSLECTVEGTSNPNLYWYRQAAGRGLQLLFYSVGIGQISSEVPQNLSASRPQDRQFILSSKKLLLSDSGFYLCAWRRRAGGPETQYFGPGTRLLVL.

This chain connects TRBV6-1 to TRBJ2-5, with D perhaps TRBD1 (6 bases). CDR1 and CDR2 (germline): MNHNS, SASEGT. Trimming took off 5 bases at V and 5 bases at J, with 15 bases between the two ends. The CDR3 has 14 residues. The DNA for the CDR3 is TGTGCCAGCAGTCCACGCGTTAGGGGGGAGACCCAGTACTTC. It codes for CASSPRVRGETQYF.

This chain joins TRBV28 and TRBJ2-3; D unclear. CDR1 MDHEN and CDR2 SYDVKM come from the germline V gene. V lost 3 bases to trimming and J lost 0 bases, with 4 bases between them. The CDR3 is 13 residues long. CDR3 loop: CASSFQSTDTQYF. CDR3 nucleotide sequence: TGTGCCAGCAGTTTCCAGAGCACAGATACGCAGTATTTT.

J is TRBJ2-1 and V is TRBV28; 7 bases are a match to TRBD2. Looked up from germline, CDR1 is MDHEN and CDR2 is SYDVKM. With 5 bases clipped from V and 0 bases from J, the junction kept 19 bases outside the gene matches. The CDR3 covers 20 residues. The CDR3 loop is CASSPDRGAGLFSSYNEQFF. Here the CDR3 DNA reads TGTGCCAGCAGTCCCGACCGGGGAGCGGGACTCTTCAGCTCCTACAATGAGCAGTTCTTC.

The chain has TRBV7-9 and TRBJ1-5; 7 bases align to TRBD1. The germline V gene encodes CDR1 SEHNR and CDR2 FQNEAQ (reference sequence). V shed 5 bases and J 6 bases; nucleotides not matched to a gene: 13. The CDR3 consists of 16 residues. The CDR3 loop reads CASSPGGGSSGQPQHF. The CDR3 coding sequence is TGTGCCAGCAGCCCCGGAGGGGGCTCGAGCGGTCAGCCCCAGCATTTT.

This clone was observed once. Other DNA sequences from this sample encode an identical CDR3 as well. The V and J genes are TRBV5-4 and TRBJ2-7; weak D call: TRBD2 (5 bases). With 1 base removed from V and 0 bases from J, the gap between germline ends came to 11 bases. The CDR3 is 15 residues long. Looked up from germline, CDR1 is SGHNT and CDR2 is YYREEE (reference sequence). DNA of the CDR3: TGTGCCAGCAGCTTGCAGGCTAGCAGCTCCTACGAGCAGTACTTC. This translates into CASSLQASSSYEQYF. Supplemented by reference TRBV5-4 and TRBJ2-7, the full variable domain reads ETGVTQSPTHLIKTRGQQVTLRCSSQSGHNTVSWYQQALGQGPQFIFQYYREEENGRGNFPPRFSGLQFPNYSSELNVNALELDDSALYLCASSLQASSSYEQYFGPGTRLTVT.

The chain uses TRBV6-6 and TRBJ1-6; unclear D gene. Trimming shortened V by 3 bases and J by 7 bases, and 16 bases separated the two germline ends. Per germline, CDR1 MNHNY and CDR2 SVGAGI (reference sequence). CDR3 size: 16 residues. The CDR3 reads CASSYPTGGGNSPLHF. In DNA, the CDR3 is TGTGCCAGCAGTTATCCCACCGGTGGAGGCAATTCACCCCTCCACTTT.

This chain connects TRBV7-8 to TRBJ2-5, with 8 positions matching TRBD2. V gave up 5 bases and J gave up 3 bases; unmatched junction bases: 5. Germline V gives CDR1 SGHVS, CDR2 FQNEAQ. The CDR3 length is 14 residues. CDR3 loop: CASSPPGGEETQYF. The CDR3 DNA follows: TGTGCCAGCAGCCCTCCCGGGGGGGAAGAGACCCAGTACTTC. The variable domain in full, with the rest retrieved from reference TRBV7-8 and TRBJ2-5, is GAGVSQSPRYKVAKRGQDVALRCDPISGHVSLFWYQQALGQGPEFLTYFQNEAQLDKSGLPSDRFFAERPEGSVSTLKIQRTQQEDSAVYLCASSPPGGEETQYFGPGTRLLVL.

The CDR3 DNA reads as TGTGCCTGGACCCCCCCAGGGGCAGCGAATTCACCCCTCCACTTT. Protein product: CAWTPPGAANSPLHF. The rearrangement links TRBV30 to TRBJ1-6; D is perhaps TRBD1 (6 bases). Trimming left V 4 bases short and J 7 bases short, with 17 bases between. The CDR3 spans 15 residues. Germline V gene data show CDR1 as GTSNPN and CDR2 as SVGIG (reference sequence).

The chain has TRBV27 and TRBJ2-1; TRBD2 aligns across 11 bases. Unmatched junction bases numbered 3, after V lost 6 bases and J lost 5 bases. The germline V gene has CDR1 MNHEY and CDR2 SMNVEV (reference sequence). This CDR3 is built from 14 residues. CDR3 bases: TGTGCCAGCAGCCGACTAGCGGGGAACAATGAGCAGTTCTTC. Translating it yields CASSRLAGNNEQFF.

The rearrangement links TRBV6-5 to TRBJ2-2; tentative D call: TRBD2 (6 bases). The germline V gene has CDR1 MNHEY and CDR2 SVGAGI. The CDR3 length is 15 residues. Trimming took 7 bases from V and 0 from J, leaving 12 bases between them. CDR3 sequence reads: CASNPGLSNTGELFF. In DNA, the CDR3 is TGTGCCAGCAACCCGGGACTTTCGAACACCGGGGAGCTGTTTTTT.

The table lists this clone with a count of one. The rearrangement links TRBV28 to TRBJ2-7; possible D gene TRBD1, 5 bases. Trimming took 6 bases from V and 2 from J, leaving 20 bases between them. The CDR3 contains 16 residues. Germline V gene lookup returns CDR1 MDHEN and CDR2 SYDVKM. In nucleotides, the CDR3 is TGTGCCAGCAGGAAGAGGCGACAGATCTTTACCTACGAGCAGTACTTC. This translates into CASRKRRQIFTYEQYF. Full variable domain (remainder filled in from reference TRBV28 and TRBJ2-7): DVKVTQSSRYLVKRTGEKVFLECVQDMDHENMFWYRQDPGLGLRLIYFSYDVKMKEKGDIPEGYSVSREKKERFSLILESASTNQTSMYLCASRKRRQIFTYEQYFGPGTRLTVT.

The chain recombines TRBV27 with TRBJ2-6; no firm D call. The CDR3 sequence is 13 residues long. Germline loops: CDR1 MNHEY, CDR2 SMNVEV (reference sequence). V lost 6 bases, J lost 2 bases, and 5 bases lay in between. CDR3 DNA: TGTGCCAGCAGGAACACTGGGGCCAACGTCCTGACTTTC. It yields the protein CASRNTGANVLTF.

V usage is TRBV12-1 and J usage is TRBJ2-7; the table names TRBD1, a call not compared with the DNA. TRBV12-1 is marked as a pseudogene. CDR3 length: 14 residues. The CDR3 DNA is TGTGCCAGCAGCATGGGCAGGGGTAAAAACGAGCAGTACTTC. Its protein product is CASSMGRGKNEQYF.

This chain joins TRBV4-2 and TRBJ2-5, with a possible D match to TRBD2 (6 bases). Gene TRBJ2-7 matches the end of the DNA better, so the J call may be wrong. This CDR3 spans 17 amino acids. Germline V lookup: CDR1 LGHNA, CDR2 YNFKEQ. CDR3: CASSLQEGQTISYEQYF. The CDR3 DNA sequence: TGTGCCAGCAGCTTACAGGAGGGGCAGACAATCTCCTACGAGCAGTACTTC.

The V and J genes are TRBV6-1 and TRBJ2-1; 9 nucleotides match TRBD2. The CDR3 contains 15 residues. In germline, CDR1 is MNHNS, CDR2 SASEGT. The V gene end was trimmed by 3 bases and the J gene end by 3 bases; junction bases not matched to a gene: 3. The CDR3 sequence: CASSDSSGVYNEQFF. CDR3 in DNA: TGTGCCAGCAGTGATTCTAGCGGGGTCTACAATGAGCAGTTCTTC.

The chain combines TRBV5-4 with TRBJ2-3; 10 bases line up with TRBD1. Germline CDR1 is SGHNT and CDR2 is YYREEE (reference sequence). The CDR3 has 15 amino acids. Trimming took 3 bases from V and 2 from J; bases not matched to a gene: 3. Here the CDR3 reads CASSSGTGATDTQYF. The DNA of the CDR3 is TGTGCCAGCAGCTCGGGGACAGGGGCCACAGATACGCAGTATTTT.

The J gene is TRBJ1-2, the V gene TRBV4-2; D gene unclear. The CDR3 length is 15 residues. V gave up 0 bases and J gave up 7 bases, with 15 bases separating them. The germline V gene has CDR1 LGHNA and CDR2 YNFKEQ. This CDR3 reads CASSQEHSSLGGYTF. Written as DNA, the CDR3 is TGTGCCAGCAGCCAAGAACACAGCTCCCTTGGTGGCTACACCTTC.

The chain has TRBV5-1 and TRBJ1-1, with D tentatively TRBD1 (6 bases). Germline V gene sequence: CDR1 SGHRS, CDR2 YFSETQ. CDR3 length equals 16 residues. V gave up 0 bases and J gave up 0 bases, with 12 bases separating them. CDR3 region: CASSLVSQGMNTEAFF. CDR3 in DNA: TGCGCCAGCAGCTTGGTGAGTCAGGGGATGAACACTGAAGCTTTCTTT.

J is TRBJ1-5 and V is TRBV27; D possibly corresponds to TRBD1 (5 bases). V lost 6 bases to trimming and J lost 3 bases, with 15 bases between them. The germline V gene encodes CDR1 MNHEY and CDR2 SMNVEV (reference sequence). The CDR3 length is 15 residues. The CDR3 protein is CASREGSRYNQPQHF. In nucleotides, the CDR3 is TGTGCCAGCAGGGAGGGGTCTAGATACAATCAGCCCCAGCATTTT.

This chain uses TRBV30 with TRBJ2-5; D is possibly TRBD2 (7 bases). The DNA end is a closer match to TRBJ2-7, so the J assignment may be wrong. The CDR3 consists of 11 residues. CDR1 is GTSNPN and CDR2 is SVGIG in the germline V gene (reference sequence). Here the CDR3 DNA reads TGTGGAGGGGGGGTGGGCTACGAGCAGTACTTC. Translation gives CGGGVGYEQYF.

The V and J genes are TRBV5-1 and TRBJ1-1, with a possible D match to TRBD1 (5 bases). Germline lookup yields CDR1 SGHRS and CDR2 YFSETQ. The V gene lost 0 bases and the J gene lost 6 bases, with 9 bases spanning the gap. The CDR3 has 13 residues. This CDR3 reads CASSLAGRSEAFF. The DNA for the CDR3 is TGCGCCAGCAGCTTGGCAGGGAGGTCTGAAGCTTTCTTT.

The chain has TRBV7-8 and TRBJ2-4; possibly TRBD1 for D (5 bases). The CDR3 consists of 14 residues. V gave up 2 bases and J gave up 3 bases, with 8 bases separating them. Germline V gives CDR1 SGHVS, CDR2 FQNEAQ. In nucleotides, the CDR3 is TGTGCCAGCAGCTTAAGAGACAGCAAAAACATTCAGTACTTC. It is translated as CASSLRDSKNIQYF.

The V and J genes are TRBV5-1 and TRBJ2-5; 10 positions match TRBD1. CDR1 is SGHRS and CDR2 is YFSETQ in the germline V gene. The CDR3 has 16 residues. The V and J ends lost 2 bases and 3 bases, in that order; junction bases with no gene match: 7. The CDR3 spells CASSFNTGTGEETQYF. CDR3 DNA: TGCGCCAGCAGCTTCAACACCGGGACAGGGGAAGAGACCCAGTACTTC.

V usage is TRBV27 and J usage is TRBJ1-5; unclear D gene. Germline assignment: CDR1 MNHEY and CDR2 SMNVEV (reference sequence). CDR3 length: 15 amino acids. Trimming removed 6 bases from V and 7 bases from J, with 19 bases in between. The CDR3 here is CASRLATESRQPQHF. The CDR3 coding sequence is TGTGCCAGCAGACTCGCGACTGAATCTCGACAGCCCCAGCATTTT.

The chain carries TRBV28 and TRBJ1-2; tentative D call: TRBD1 (5 bases). CDR1 is MDHEN, CDR2 SYDVKM, per germline. CDR3 length: 15 residues. V was shortened by 2 bases and J by 1 base, with 11 bases between the two germline ends. CDR3 region: CASSLGRGGNYGYTF. The CDR3 coding sequence is TGTGCCAGCAGTTTAGGTAGGGGTGGTAACTATGGCTACACCTTC.

J is TRBJ2-7 and V is TRBV6-1; unclear D gene. The CDR3 spans 12 residues. Germline V gene sequence: CDR1 MNHNS, CDR2 SASEGT. Trimming removed 8 bases at V and 5 bases at J, with 13 bases between. The CDR3 here is CASLGSRHEQYF. As DNA, the CDR3 is TGTGCCAGCCTCGGGTCTCGTCACGAGCAGTACTTC.

The V gene is TRBV2, the J gene TRBJ2-7; 9 nucleotides align to TRBD1. The germline CDR1 and CDR2 sequences are SNHLY and FYNNEI. There are 15 residues in the CDR3. J gave up 6 bases and V 7 bases, and 13 bases lay outside the gene matches. The CDR3 nucleotides are TGTGCCAGCAAGGTTTCGGGACAGGGTGGTCCCGAGCAGTACTTC. Its translation is CASKVSGQGGPEQYF.

The V and J genes are TRBV19 and TRBJ2-3; 12 bases are shared with TRBD2. Losses at the gene ends were 8 bases for V and 6 bases for J; bases not matched to a gene: 12. Per germline, CDR1 LNHDA and CDR2 SQIVND (reference sequence). The CDR3 runs 16 residues. In DNA form, the CDR3 reads TGTGCCAGTCGATCTAGCGGGGGGGCCGGGCAGGATACGCAGTATTTT. Amino acids: CASRSSGGAGQDTQYF.